This T cell receptor (beta chain) comes out of a study of blood T cell repertoires in COVID-19. About the research overall: Acute-phase and convalescent COVID-19 samples originated in the United States, Italy and Spain.

CDR1 LNHDA and CDR2 SQIVND come from the germline V gene (reference sequence). The CDR3 contains 16 residues. The trim removed 4 bases at V and 4 bases at J, leaving 6 bases unmatched. Across about two dozen US areas, participants ranged in age from about 18 to 100 years. Cohorts were determined from participant-reported clinical history. Cohort 3 donors counted as recovered after two negative PCRs, clearance, or resolved symptoms. The table came from immunoSEQ multiplex PCR; TCRdb's copy has only in-frame clones and leaves some out. The repertoire holds 180,000 or so clones, with approximately 87% as singletons.

This chain connects TRBV19 to TRBJ2-5; TRBD2 matches 13 bases. This TCR came from a woman between 45 and 60 years old who had recovered from COVID-19. The sample was PBMCs or T cells enriched from blood (not recorded which). The CDR3 coding sequence is TGTGCCAGTAGTACCGGACTAGCGGGGGCCCGAGAGACCCAGTACTTC. Its translation is CASSTGLAGARETQYF.